These T cell receptor beta chains were read from a single sample in a study of blood T cell repertoires in COVID-19. Using immunoSEQ multiplex PCR, the repertoire was profiled, and TCRdb retains in-frame clones only, with some absent. The sample includes about 29,000 clones, around 74% of them seen just once. Material for sequencing was peripheral blood. These receptors were collected from a woman between 65 and 79 years old with active or convalescent COVID-19. The CDR3 runs from the conserved cysteine through the conserved F or W.

v_gene: TRBV19
j_gene: TRBJ1-2
CDR3aa: CARVPLLNSKGYTF

v_gene: TRBV5-1
j_gene: TRBJ2-7
CDR3aa: CASSRTGYEQYF

v_gene: TRBV6-1
j_gene: TRBJ2-1
CDR3aa: CASSEISGLAVGGFFNEQFF

v_gene: TRBV5-1
j_gene: TRBJ1-3
CDR3aa: CASSPGTVGSGNTIYF

v_gene: TRBV19
j_gene: TRBJ2-1
CDR3aa: CASTSGLAGGRNEQFF

v_gene: TRBV5-4
j_gene: TRBJ2-2
CDR3aa: CASSFGTSGSSYTGELFF

v_gene: TRBV5-1
j_gene: TRBJ2-7
CDR3aa: CASRRMADSLGSYEQYF

v_gene: TRBV23-1
j_gene: TRBJ2-2
CDR3aa: CASSQSRAGLVVTGELFF

v_gene: TRBV20-1
j_gene: TRBJ1-1
CDR3aa: CSAGVNTEAFF

v_gene: TRBV3-1/TRBV3-2
j_gene: TRBJ1-2
CDR3aa: CASSQGQGAGNYGYTF

v_gene: TRBV4-1
j_gene: TRBJ1-2
CDR3aa: CASSQALLLDRGGYTF

v_gene: TRBV14
j_gene: TRBJ1-4
CDR3aa: CASRQVWRAAYNEKLFF

v_gene: TRBV19
j_gene: TRBJ2-6
CDR3aa: CASSQGALANVLTF

v_gene: TRBV5-6
j_gene: TRBJ2-7
CDR3aa: CASSPAGTYEQYF

v_gene: TRBV18
j_gene: TRBJ1-6
CDR3aa: CASSQTEVGSPLHF

v_gene: TRBV15
j_gene: TRBJ1-2
CDR3aa: CATSRAGTGVYGYTF

v_gene: TRBV20-1
j_gene: TRBJ2-1
CDR3aa: CRPGNEQFF

v_gene: TRBV5-1
j_gene: TRBJ2-1
CDR3aa: CASSSKPSLYNEQFF

v_gene: TRBV30
j_gene: TRBJ2-5
CDR3aa: CAWGGQGGSQETQYF

v_gene: TRBV9
j_gene: TRBJ2-7
CDR3aa: CASSPKTGLSYEQYF

v_gene: TRBV5-4
j_gene: TRBJ2-5
CDR3aa: CASSSPQETQYF

v_gene: TRBV5-6
j_gene: TRBJ1-1
CDR3aa: CASSPDRATEAFF

v_gene: TRBV7-3
j_gene: TRBJ2-6
CDR3aa: CASSLLAAGANVLTF

v_gene: TRBV7-9
j_gene: TRBJ1-4
CDR3aa: CASTVGQGKGKLFF

v_gene: TRBV30
j_gene: TRBJ2-3
CDR3aa: CAGLGRTDTQYF

v_gene: TRBV25-1
j_gene: TRBJ2-5
CDR3aa: CASSDPGHLGTQYF

v_gene: TRBV27
j_gene: TRBJ2-2
CDR3aa: CASSLAALGLRTGELFF

v_gene: TRBV11-3
j_gene: TRBJ1-1
CDR3aa: CASSSTGVTEAFF

v_gene: TRBV19
j_gene: TRBJ1-2
CDR3aa: CASRNPGLLPGYTF

v_gene: TRBV10-1
j_gene: TRBJ2-1
CDR3aa: CASSPGTYNEQFF

v_gene: TRBV19
j_gene: TRBJ1-4
CDR3aa: CASSRSGQGVYRGNEKLFF

v_gene: TRBV19
j_gene: TRBJ2-7
CDR3aa: CASSRSSGYEQYF

v_gene: TRBV28
j_gene: TRBJ1-1
CDR3aa: CASFGDRVGTEAFF

v_gene: TRBV6-6
j_gene: TRBJ1-6
CDR3aa: CASRPPGQDNSPLHF